The sample holds a few counts of the clone carrying this TCR beta chain. Its antigen is not known. After isolation, RNA underwent reverse transcription to generate cDNA as the sequencing template. Using immunoSEQ multiplex PCR, the repertoire was profiled, and TCRdb retains in-frame clones only, with some absent. The sample holds around 82,000 clones, 51% seen once. Lesional scalp tissue (obtained by punch biopsy) and peripheral blood were collected from alopecia areata patients. The sample originates from a study of CD8+ T cells in alopecia areata. Findings of the study overall: Researchers reported that TCR sharing among patients proved less clear than in mice, possibly HLA-linked.

CDR1 SEHNR and CDR2 FQNEAQ come from the germline V gene (reference sequence). Unmatched junction bases numbered 8, after V lost 4 bases and J lost 3 bases. CDR3 length: 15 residues. Sequenced input: NKG2D-high CD8+ T cells sorted from blood. This clonotype was obtained from a human donor with alopecia areata. This chain joins TRBV7-9 and TRBJ1-1; 7 bases match TRBD1. The CDR3 region has the DNA TGTGCCAGCAGCTCAAGTAACAGGGGACACACTGAAGCTTTCTTT. Translating gives CASSSSNRGHTEAFF.